What follows describes a single T cell receptor (beta chain). The antigen remains unidentified. This entry comes from a study of beta chain features in type 1 diabetes. About the research overall: Summed over all samples, the examined sorted cells came to 85 million to 140 million. Regarding the study as a whole: The study found moderately but significantly shorter TCRB CDR3s in all four CD4+ subsets of Type 1 diabetes patients. An over-representation of cells with high TCR expression could result from cDNA sequencing.

Expressed TCRB transcripts were sequenced because the isolated RNA had all been reverse transcribed beforehand. Profiling relied on immunoSEQ multiplex PCR, and the TCRdb table lists in-frame clones only, not all of them. The sample shows 640,000 or so clones, roughly an eighth of them seen only once. This CDR3 contains 15 residues. V lost 4 bases and J lost 2; bases outside the gene matches: 6. Germline CDR1 is SQVTM and CDR2 is ANQGSEA. The sequence derives from a man between 18 and 35 years old with type 1 diabetes. The chain combines TRBV29-1 with TRBJ1-3, with 9 bases fitting TRBD1. Material: naive CD4+ T cells from blood. This CDR3 reads CSVGTGQGPGNTIYF. The CDR3, as DNA: TGCAGCGTTGGGACCGGACAGGGGCCTGGAAACACCATATATTTT. The full variable domain, in which reference TRBV29-1 and TRBJ1-3 provide the parts outside the CDR3, is SAVISQKPSRDICQRGTSLTIQCQVDSQVTMMFWYRQQPGQSLTLIATANQGSEATYESGFVIDKFPISRPNLTFSTLTVSNMSPEDSSIYLCSVGTGQGPGNTIYFGEGSWLTVV.